Detailed here is one T cell receptor beta chain. The antigen is undetermined. These data originate in a study of vaccination and CD4 T cells after COVID-19. On the study more broadly: The post-vaccine samples came a median about 70 days after dose two (range 14 to 241).

Treatment denoted: approximately nine-day PBMC culture with coronavirus spike peptide pools or control peptides (ViraFEST assay). Cultured CD4+ T-cell DNA underwent Oncomine TCR Beta short-read sequencing. TCRdb itself ran the PCR reads through MiXCR, one entry per CDR3 protein. The repertoire includes 8,700 or so distinct CDR3 sequences, around 67% of them detected once, and about 10% sits in the top ten. Study-wide results and caveats: From a median of about 20 to 40, SARS-CoV-2-reactive clonotypes increased, though not significantly.

Here the sequenced sample was CD4+ T cells from blood, cultured in vitro, taken before SARS-CoV-2 vaccination. The receptor was isolated from a human donor who had recovered from COVID-19.

The chain's CDR3 is CASSPRGAGGPLGETQYF. As DNA, the CDR3 is TGTGCCAGCAGCCCGCGGGGGGCGGGAGGGCCGCTTGGAGAGACCCAGTACTTC. The chain employs TRBV7-9 and TRBJ2-5, with TRBD2 matching 9 bases. The germline V gene has CDR1 SEHNR and CDR2 FQNEAQ (reference sequence). V lost 5 bases, J lost 4 bases, and 17 bases stayed unmatched. The CDR3 is 18 amino acids.